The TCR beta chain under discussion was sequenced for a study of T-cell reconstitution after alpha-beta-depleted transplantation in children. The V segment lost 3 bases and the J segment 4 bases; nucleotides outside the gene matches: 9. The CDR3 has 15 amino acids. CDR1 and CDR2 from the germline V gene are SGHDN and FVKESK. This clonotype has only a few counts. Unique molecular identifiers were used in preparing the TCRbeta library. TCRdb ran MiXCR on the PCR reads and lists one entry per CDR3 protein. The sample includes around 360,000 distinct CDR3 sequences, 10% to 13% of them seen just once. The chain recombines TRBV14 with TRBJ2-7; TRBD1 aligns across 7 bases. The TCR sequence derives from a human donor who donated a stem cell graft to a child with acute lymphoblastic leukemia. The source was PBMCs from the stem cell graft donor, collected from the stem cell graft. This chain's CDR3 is CASSHSGQKYYEQYF. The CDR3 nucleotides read TGTGCCAGCAGCCATTCGGGACAGAAATATTACGAGCAGTACTTC.